This TCR beta chain was obtained from a study of blood T cell repertoires in COVID-19 (TCRdb year 2020). General notes on the study: The collaborator samples originated in the United States, Italy and Spain and spanned the acute and convalescent phases of COVID-19. Nearly every sample came with metadata listing a de-identified subject ID, COVID-19 status, age in years and sex. HLA class I and class II types, where available, came from metadata supplied by the sample provider rather than from assay-based typing. The material from the prospective study consisted of cDNA or gDNA derived from T cells, B-cell-depleted T cells, or PBMCs. Samples came from the ongoing ImmuneRACE study (first 160 participants) plus 1,254 subjects from 6 global collaborators. Subjects who had been exposed to COVID-19, were actively infected with it, or had recovered from it provided the deeply sampled blood TCRbeta repertoires that made up the dataset. The repertoires were made available in a free public database intended to serve as a resource for research on the immune response to SARS-CoV-2.

Looking up the germline V gene yields CDR1 KGHSH and CDR2 LQKENI. V is pared back by 4 bases and J by 8 bases, with 12 bases lying between the germline termini. The CDR3 covers 13 residues, taking in both the cysteine and the phenylalanine. The CDR3 DNA has 39 bases and is translated from base 1. Overall study results and their limits: The amount of clinical and demographic metadata varied by source and participant and was provided uncurated.

Participants in the prospective study were aged roughly 18 to 100 years, lived in 20 to 25 United States geographic areas, and enrolled through a virtual design. In the prospective study, cohorts were assigned on the basis of participant-reported clinical history obtained from a screening survey and a study questionnaire. Mobile phlebotomists in the prospective study collected whole blood, serum and a nasopharyngeal or oropharyngeal swab from every participant. Additional blood draws and questionnaires over an approximately two-month period could optionally be provided by prospective study participants. Blood samples from the prospective study were shipped frozen or at room temperature prior to DNA extraction. Note on this clone: Its antigen remains undetermined. Base quality data are lacking; no much larger clone is found one base away.

TCRbeta CDR3 regions were amplified from genomic DNA by means of the immunoSEQ Assay, a bias-controlled multiplex PCR. For the original study's pipeline: Within the assay, amplification of reference gene primers was used to estimate how many nucleated cells each sample contained. Sequence reads were collapsed and filtered to measure the absolute abundance of every unique TCRbeta CDR3 rearrangement. For each sample, productive Simpson clonality was calculated as the square root of Simpson's diversity index across productive rearrangements. TCRdb took over this immuneACCESS table, retaining in-frame rearrangements with V and J assigned. Such tables are incomplete; in checked studies, under half of the missing clones stem from an unresolved V gene, and the remainder is unexplained. D and trimming were read from the DNA, whereas the V and J calls and clone size are those reported in that table. The sample table holds 200,000 to 250,000 clones, of which about 91% were seen once. The ten top clones hold roughly 15% of the sample.

The sample was PBMCs or T cells enriched from blood (not recorded which). The origin of this receptor is a woman between 50 and 59 years old with acute COVID-19. The chain is made from TRBV18 and TRBJ2-1, with the D gene too uncertain to name. CDR3 reads: CASSRQSWDEQFF. The DNA reads TGTGCCAGCTCACGACAATCTTGGGATGAGCAGTTCTTC.